This entry is about one T cell receptor beta chain. Profiling relied on immunoSEQ multiplex PCR, and the TCRdb table lists in-frame clones only, not all of them. The sample includes 25,000 to 35,000 clones, approximately 80% of them seen just once. This sample was taken from a study of radiotherapy plus CTLA-4 blockade in lung cancer. V lost 2 bases and J 4 bases, leaving 14 bases between the germline ends. CDR1 is MNHEY, CDR2 SMNVEV, per germline (reference sequence). The CDR3 is 15 amino acids. Sequenced material: peripheral blood, taken from a patient treated with radiotherapy plus ipilimumab. The genes are TRBV27 and TRBJ1-1; D is ambiguous. This clonotype originated in a human donor with non-small cell lung cancer that progressed on radiotherapy plus ipilimumab. For the CDR3, the DNA is TGTGCCAGCAGTTTAGCCGGGTCTTTCGTCACTGAAGCTTTCTTT. As protein: CASSLAGSFVTEAFF.